This TCR beta chain was found in a study of blood T cell repertoires in COVID-19. Study at large: Samples representing acute and convalescent COVID-19 were sourced from the United States, Italy and Spain.

The germline V gene encodes CDR1 MNHEY and CDR2 SVGAGI. V was clipped by 6 bases and J by 0 bases, with 12 bases between them. The length of the CDR3 is 15 residues. In the authors' methods: Reference gene primers were amplified, and this amplification served to estimate nucleated cell counts. Profiling relied on immunoSEQ multiplex PCR, and the TCRdb table lists in-frame clones only, not all of them. The V and J calls and the clone size are those of that table, but D and trimming were determined from the DNA. The sample lists about 290,000 clones, approximately 80% occurring once. This receptor was obtained from a woman in her forties or fifties with active or convalescent COVID-19. J is TRBJ1-5 and V is TRBV6-5; perhaps TRBD1 as D (6 bases). The sequenced sample was peripheral blood. CDR3 nucleotide sequence: TGTGCCAGCAGCCCCGGACAGACTAGCAATCAGCCCCAGCATTTT. Translation: CASSPGQTSNQPQHF.